This entry is about one T cell receptor (delta chain). This sequence may be a read error, since a much larger clone differs from it by one base. Distinct nucleotide sequences in the sample also encode this CDR3. PBMC RNA was reverse transcribed using gamma-chain- and delta-chain-specific primers. TCRdb made new clone calls on the RT-PCR reads using CATT. The sample has about 840 delta-chain clones, around 30% seen once; the top ten hold over 20%. This CDR3 is built from 20 residues. CDR1 GEAIGNYY and CDR2 EKD come from the germline V gene. Trimming removed 7 bases from V and 0 bases from J; junction bases left unmatched: 12. This record belongs to a study of delta chains in infants with herpesvirus infections. Study details: From birth, Ugandan infants were followed prospectively for primary CMV infection. A public fetal Vdelta1/Vgamma8 clonotype was sought in postnatally CMV-infected infants.

The clonotype originates from a human donor who was a Ugandan infant, either HIV-exposed or HIV-unexposed (not recorded which). The chain links TRDV2 to TRDJ3; TRDD3 aligns across 12 bases. Sequenced material: peripheral blood, taken at time point 2 of longitudinal follow-up. The CDR3 DNA sequence: TGTGCCTGGCAGACTCTGGGGGATACGCCTAGCTCCTGGGACACCCGACAGATGTTTTTC. The encoded protein is CAWQTLGDTPSSWDTRQMFF.